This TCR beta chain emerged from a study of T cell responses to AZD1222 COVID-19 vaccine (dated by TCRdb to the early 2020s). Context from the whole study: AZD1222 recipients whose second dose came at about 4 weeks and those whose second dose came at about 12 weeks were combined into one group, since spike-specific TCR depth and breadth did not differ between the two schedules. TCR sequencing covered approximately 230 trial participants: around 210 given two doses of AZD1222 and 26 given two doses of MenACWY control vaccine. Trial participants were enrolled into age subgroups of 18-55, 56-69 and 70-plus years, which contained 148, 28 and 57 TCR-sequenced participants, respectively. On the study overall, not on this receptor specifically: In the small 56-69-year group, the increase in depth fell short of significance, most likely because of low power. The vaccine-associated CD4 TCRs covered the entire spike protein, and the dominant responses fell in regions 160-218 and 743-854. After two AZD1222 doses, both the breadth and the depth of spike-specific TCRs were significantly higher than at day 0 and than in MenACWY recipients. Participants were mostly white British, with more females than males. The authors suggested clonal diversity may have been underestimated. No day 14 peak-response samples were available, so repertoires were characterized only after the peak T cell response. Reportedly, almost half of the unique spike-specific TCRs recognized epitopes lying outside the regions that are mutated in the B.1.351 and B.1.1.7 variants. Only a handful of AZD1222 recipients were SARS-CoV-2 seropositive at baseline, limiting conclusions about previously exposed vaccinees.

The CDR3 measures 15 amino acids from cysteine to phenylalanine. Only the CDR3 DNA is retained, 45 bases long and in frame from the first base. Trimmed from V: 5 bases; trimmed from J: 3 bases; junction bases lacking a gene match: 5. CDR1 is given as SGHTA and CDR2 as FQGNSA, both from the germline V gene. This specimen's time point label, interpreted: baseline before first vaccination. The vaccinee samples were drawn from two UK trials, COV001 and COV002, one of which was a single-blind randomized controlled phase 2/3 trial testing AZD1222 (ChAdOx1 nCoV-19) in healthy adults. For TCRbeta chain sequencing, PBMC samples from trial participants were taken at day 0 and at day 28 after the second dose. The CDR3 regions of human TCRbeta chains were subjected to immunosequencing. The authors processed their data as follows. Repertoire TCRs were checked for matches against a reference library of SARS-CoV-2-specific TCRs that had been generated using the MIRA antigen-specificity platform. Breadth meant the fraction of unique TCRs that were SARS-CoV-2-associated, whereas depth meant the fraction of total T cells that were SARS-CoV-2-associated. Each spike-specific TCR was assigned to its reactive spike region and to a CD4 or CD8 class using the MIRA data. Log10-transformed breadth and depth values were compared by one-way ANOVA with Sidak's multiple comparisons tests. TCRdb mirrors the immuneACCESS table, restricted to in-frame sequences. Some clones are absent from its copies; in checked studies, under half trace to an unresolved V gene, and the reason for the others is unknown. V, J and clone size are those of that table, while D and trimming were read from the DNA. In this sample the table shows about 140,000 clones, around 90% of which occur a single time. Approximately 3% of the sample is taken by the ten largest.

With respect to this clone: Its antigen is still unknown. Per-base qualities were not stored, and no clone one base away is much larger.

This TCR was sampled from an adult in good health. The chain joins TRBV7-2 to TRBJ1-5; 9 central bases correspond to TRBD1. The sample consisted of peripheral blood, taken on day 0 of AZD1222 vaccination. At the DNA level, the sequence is TGTGCCAGCAGCCAGGGACAGGGTTACAATCAGCCCCAGCATTTT. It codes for CASSQGQGYNQPQHF.